This TCR beta chain was identified in a study of T-cell reconstitution after alpha-beta-depleted transplantation in children (dated by TCRdb to the mid-2010s). Study-level background: Using TCR repertoire profiling, the study quantitatively followed how T-cell immune reconstitution unfolded in children after TCRalphabeta/CD19-depleted allogeneic hematopoietic cell transplantation. Points the paper makes about the study in general: In some patients, high TCRbeta diversity at day 60 was attributed to recipient T cells and intrathymic progenitors that had survived conditioning. Over subsequent months, a decline in hyperexpanded clone frequencies was noted, and after one year, T-cell counts and TCRbeta diversity were mostly ascribed to newly produced T cells. The apparently early alphabetaT-cell count recovery about two months after transplant was reportedly dependent on only several hundred rapidly expanded clones derived from non-depleted graft cells.

The treatment or condition label, read with the paper, signifies: allogeneic hematopoietic cell transplantation with graft depleted of TCRalphabeta T cells and CD19 B cells. The children who served as transplant recipients had been given grafts of TCRalphabeta/CD19-depleted allogeneic hematopoietic cells. Ten or more counts support this clonotype. Its specific antigen is unknown. No quality values exist for individual bases; no much larger clone is one base distant. The CDR3 runs 14 residues from the cysteine to the phenylalanine. Of all the DNA, just the CDR3 is kept, 42 bases in frame from base 1. For this chain, trimming is 3 bases at the V end and 4 bases at the J end, and the number of junction bases without a gene match is 4. Reading the germline V gene (reference sequence) gives CDR1 MNHEY and CDR2 SMNVEV. Preparation of the library involved PCR. TCRdb names Illumina HiSeq 2500 as the instrument used. TCR libraries were prepared with molecular barcoding, using unique molecular identifiers to normalize TCRbeta repertoire quantification. TCRdb applied fastp at Q25 and MiXCR to the public reads, then kept only in-frame beta chains. Identical CDR3 proteins give one entry, which carries the most common genes and DNA. Here the sample has 150,000 to 250,000 distinct CDR3 sequences; about 6% occur a single time. The top ten hold around 4.4% of the sample.

This receptor was identified in a girl under three years old with combined immunodeficiency, due to receive a stem cell transplant. The source material was PBMCs, sampled before TCRalphabeta/CD19-depleted stem cell transplant. The sequence joins TRBV27 to TRBJ1-2; TRBD1 agrees with 8 junctional bases. In nucleotide form, the sequence is TGTGCCAGCAGTTTTGGACAGGGTGGCTATGGCTACACCTTC. This is translated as CASSFGQGGYGYTF.